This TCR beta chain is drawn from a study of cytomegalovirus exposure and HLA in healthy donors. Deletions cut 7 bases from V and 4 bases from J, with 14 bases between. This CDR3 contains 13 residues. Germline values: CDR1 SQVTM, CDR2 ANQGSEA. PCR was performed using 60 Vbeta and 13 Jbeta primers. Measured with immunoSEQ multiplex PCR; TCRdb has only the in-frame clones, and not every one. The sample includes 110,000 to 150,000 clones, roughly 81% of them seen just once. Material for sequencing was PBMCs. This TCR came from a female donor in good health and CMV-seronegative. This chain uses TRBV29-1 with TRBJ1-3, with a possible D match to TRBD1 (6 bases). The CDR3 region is CSASGTLGNTIYF. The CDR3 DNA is TGCAGCGCCTCCGGGACACTAGGAAACACCATATATTTT.